This T cell receptor beta chain was recorded in a study of T cell changes during pregnancy in multiple sclerosis. Profiling relied on immunoSEQ multiplex PCR, and the TCRdb table lists in-frame clones only, not all of them. The data hold tens of thousands of clones, with just under 95% observed a single time. This TCR derives from a female donor in good health, enrolled as a control in a pregnancy study. This specimen was peripheral blood, taken in the second trimester of pregnancy.

The CDR3, as DNA: TGTGCCAGCAGCCGAACGAGGACTAGCGGGGACTCCTACGAGCAGTACTTC. Protein sequence: CASSRTRTSGDSYEQYF. The V and J genes are TRBV11-2 and TRBJ2-7, with 12 nucleotides matching TRBD2. Germline V lookup: CDR1 SGHAT, CDR2 FQNNGV. CDR3 length: 17 residues. J was trimmed by 0 bases and V by 5 bases; bases with no gene match: 8.